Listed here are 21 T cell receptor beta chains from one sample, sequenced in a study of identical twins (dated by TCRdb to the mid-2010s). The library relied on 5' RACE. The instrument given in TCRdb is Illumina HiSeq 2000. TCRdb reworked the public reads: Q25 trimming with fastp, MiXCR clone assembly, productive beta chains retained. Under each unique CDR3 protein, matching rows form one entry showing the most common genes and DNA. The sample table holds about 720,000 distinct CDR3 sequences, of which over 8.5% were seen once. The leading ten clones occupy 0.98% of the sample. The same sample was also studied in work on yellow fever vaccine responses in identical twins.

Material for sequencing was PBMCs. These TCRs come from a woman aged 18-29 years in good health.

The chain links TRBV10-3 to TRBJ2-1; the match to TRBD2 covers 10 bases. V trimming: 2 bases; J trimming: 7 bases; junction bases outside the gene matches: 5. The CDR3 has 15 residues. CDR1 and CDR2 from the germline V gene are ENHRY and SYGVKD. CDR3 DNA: TGTGCCATCAGTGAGACTAGCGGGAAGGTTAATGAGCAGTTCTTC. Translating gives CAISETSGKVNEQFF.

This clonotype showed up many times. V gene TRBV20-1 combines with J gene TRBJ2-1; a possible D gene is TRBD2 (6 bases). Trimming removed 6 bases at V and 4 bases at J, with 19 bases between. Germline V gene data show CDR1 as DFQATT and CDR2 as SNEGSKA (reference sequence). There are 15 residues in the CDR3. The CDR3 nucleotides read TGCAGTGCCCCGCCCCCTAGCGACCCGTACAATGAGCAGTTCTTC. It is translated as CSAPPPSDPYNEQFF.

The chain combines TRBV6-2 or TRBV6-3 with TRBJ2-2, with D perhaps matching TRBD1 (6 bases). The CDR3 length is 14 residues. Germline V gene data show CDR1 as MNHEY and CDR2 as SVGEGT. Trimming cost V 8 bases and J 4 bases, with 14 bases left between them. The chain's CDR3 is CASALTGSTGELFF. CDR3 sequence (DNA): TGTGCCAGCGCCTTAACAGGGTCCACCGGGGAGCTGTTTTTT.

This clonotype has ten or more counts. DNA for the CDR3: TGTGCCAGCGGAGGGGGGCGTCGGACAGAAAAACTGTTTTTT. Translation gives CASGGGRRTEKLFF. The chain carries TRBV25-1 and TRBJ1-4; tentative D call: TRBD1 (6 bases). Per germline, CDR1 MGHDK and CDR2 SYGVNS. The CDR3 is 14 amino acids. V was shortened by 8 bases and J by 8 bases, with 18 bases between the two germline ends.

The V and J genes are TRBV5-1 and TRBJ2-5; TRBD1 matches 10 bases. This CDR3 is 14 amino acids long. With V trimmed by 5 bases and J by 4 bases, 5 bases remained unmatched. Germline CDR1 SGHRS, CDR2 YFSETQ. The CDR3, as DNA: TGCGCCAGCAGTCCGGACAGGGGGGGAGAGACCCAGTACTTC. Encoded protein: CASSPDRGGETQYF.

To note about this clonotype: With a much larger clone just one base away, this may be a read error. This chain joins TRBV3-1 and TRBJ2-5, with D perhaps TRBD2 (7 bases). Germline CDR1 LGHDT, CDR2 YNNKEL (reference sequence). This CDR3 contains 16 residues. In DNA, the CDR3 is TGTGCCAGCATCCAAGTGGGCGGGGGCGATGGAGAGACCCAGTACTTC. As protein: CASIQVGGGDGETQYF.

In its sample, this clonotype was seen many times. The CDR3 sequence: CASSLGTGFSYEQYF. In nucleotides, the CDR3 is TGTGCCAGCAGCTTGGGGACAGGGTTTTCCTACGAGCAGTACTTC. This rearrangement joins TRBV7-2 to TRBJ2-7, with 9 bases fitting TRBD1. Per the germline V gene, CDR1 is SGHTA and CDR2 is FQGNSA. V lost 3 bases, J lost 1 base, and 4 bases stayed unmatched. The CDR3 consists of 15 residues.

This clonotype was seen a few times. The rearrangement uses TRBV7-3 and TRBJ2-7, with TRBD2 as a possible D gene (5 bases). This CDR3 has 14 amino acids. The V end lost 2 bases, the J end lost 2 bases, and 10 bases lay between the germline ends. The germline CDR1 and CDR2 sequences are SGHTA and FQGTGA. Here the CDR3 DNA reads TGTGCCAGCAGCTTATCGTCCGGGACCTACGAGCAGTACTTC. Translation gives CASSLSSGTYEQYF.

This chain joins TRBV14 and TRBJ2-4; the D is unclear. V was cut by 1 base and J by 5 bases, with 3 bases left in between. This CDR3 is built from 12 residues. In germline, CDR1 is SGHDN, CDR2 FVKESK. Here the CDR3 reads CASSQVENIQYF. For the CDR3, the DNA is TGTGCCAGCAGCCAAGTCGAAAACATTCAGTACTTC.

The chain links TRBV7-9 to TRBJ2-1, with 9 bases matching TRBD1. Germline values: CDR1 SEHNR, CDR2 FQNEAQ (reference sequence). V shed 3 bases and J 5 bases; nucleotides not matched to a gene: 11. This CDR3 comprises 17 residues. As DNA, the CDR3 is TGTGCCAGCAGCTTTCACCGCTGGGACAGGGACAACAATGAGCAGTTCTTC. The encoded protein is CASSFHRWDRDNNEQFF.

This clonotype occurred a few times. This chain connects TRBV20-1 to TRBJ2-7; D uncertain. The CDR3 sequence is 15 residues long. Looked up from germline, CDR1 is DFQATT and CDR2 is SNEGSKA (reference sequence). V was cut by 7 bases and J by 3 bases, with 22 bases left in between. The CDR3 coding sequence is TGCAGTGTCCCCCCCCATTCCCTGACCGTCTACGAGCAGTACTTC. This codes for CSVPPHSLTVYEQYF.

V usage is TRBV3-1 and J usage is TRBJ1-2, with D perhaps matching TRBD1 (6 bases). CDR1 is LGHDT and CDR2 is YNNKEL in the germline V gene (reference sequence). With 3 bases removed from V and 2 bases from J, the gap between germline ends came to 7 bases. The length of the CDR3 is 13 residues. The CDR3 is CASSHGTNYGYTF. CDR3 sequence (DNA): TGTGCCAGCAGCCACGGGACAAACTATGGCTACACCTTC.

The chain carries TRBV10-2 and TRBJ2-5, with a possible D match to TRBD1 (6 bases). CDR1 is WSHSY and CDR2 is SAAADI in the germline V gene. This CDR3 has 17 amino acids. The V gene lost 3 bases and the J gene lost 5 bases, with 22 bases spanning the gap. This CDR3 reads CASSEGQVGSQGETQYF. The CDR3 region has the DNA TGCGCCAGCAGTGAAGGACAAGTAGGGAGTCAGGGGGAGACCCAGTACTTC.

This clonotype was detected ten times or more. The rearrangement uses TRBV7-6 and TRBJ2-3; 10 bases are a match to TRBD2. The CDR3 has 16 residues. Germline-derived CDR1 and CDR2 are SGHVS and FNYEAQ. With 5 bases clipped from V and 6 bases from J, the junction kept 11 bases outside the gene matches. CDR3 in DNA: TGTGCCAGCAGCCCATTCAGCGGGAGGGCTGGGGATACGCAGTATTTT. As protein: CASSPFSGRAGDTQYF. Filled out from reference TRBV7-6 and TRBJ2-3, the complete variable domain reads GAGVSQSPRYKVTKRGQDVALRCDPISGHVSLYWYRQALGQGPEFLTYFNYEAQQDKSGLPNDRFSAERPEGSISTLTIQRTEQRDSAMYRCASSPFSGRAGDTQYFGPGTRLTVL.

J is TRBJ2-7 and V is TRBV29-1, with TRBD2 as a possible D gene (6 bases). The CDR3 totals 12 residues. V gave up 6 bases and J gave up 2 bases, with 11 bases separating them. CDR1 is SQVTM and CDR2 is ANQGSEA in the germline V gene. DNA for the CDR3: TGCAGCGTCTCGGGAGTCACCTACGAGCAGTACTTC. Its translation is CSVSGVTYEQYF.

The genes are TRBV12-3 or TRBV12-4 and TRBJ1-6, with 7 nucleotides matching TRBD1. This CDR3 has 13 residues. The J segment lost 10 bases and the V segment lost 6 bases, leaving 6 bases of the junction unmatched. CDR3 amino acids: CASRRDSYSPLHF. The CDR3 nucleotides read TGTGCCAGCAGGCGGGACAGCTACTCACCCCTCCACTTT.

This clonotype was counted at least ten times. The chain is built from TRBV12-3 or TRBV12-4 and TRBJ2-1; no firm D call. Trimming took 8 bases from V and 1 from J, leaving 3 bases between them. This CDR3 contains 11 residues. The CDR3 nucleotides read TGTGCCAGCCAGTCCTACAATGAGCAGTTCTTC. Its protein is CASQSYNEQFF.

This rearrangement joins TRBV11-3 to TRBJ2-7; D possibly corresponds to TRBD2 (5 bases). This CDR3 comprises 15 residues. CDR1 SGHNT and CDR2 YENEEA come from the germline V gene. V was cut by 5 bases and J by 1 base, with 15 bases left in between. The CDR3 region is CASSAGRESSYEQYF. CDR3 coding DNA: TGTGCCAGCAGCGCAGGCCGGGAATCATCCTACGAGCAGTACTTC.

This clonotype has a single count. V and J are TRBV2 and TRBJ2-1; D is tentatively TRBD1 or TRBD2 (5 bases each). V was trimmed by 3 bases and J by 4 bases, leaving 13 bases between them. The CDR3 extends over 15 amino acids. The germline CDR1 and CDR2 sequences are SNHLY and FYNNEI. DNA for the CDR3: TGTGCCAGCAGTGAGGGACCGCCGGCGTACAATGAGCAGTTCTTC. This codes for CASSEGPPAYNEQFF.

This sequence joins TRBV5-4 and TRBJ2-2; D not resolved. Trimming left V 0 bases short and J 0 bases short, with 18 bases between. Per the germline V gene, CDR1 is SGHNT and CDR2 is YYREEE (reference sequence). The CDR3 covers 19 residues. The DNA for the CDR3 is TGTGCCAGCAGCTTGGCCCCTGGTGTTACCCCGACGAACACCGGGGAGCTGTTTTTT. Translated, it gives CASSLAPGVTPTNTGELFF.

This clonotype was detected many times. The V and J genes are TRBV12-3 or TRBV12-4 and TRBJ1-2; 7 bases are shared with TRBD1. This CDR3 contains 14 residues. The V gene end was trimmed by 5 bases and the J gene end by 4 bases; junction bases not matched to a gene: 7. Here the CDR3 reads CASSGGQGGYGYTF. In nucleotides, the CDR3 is TGTGCCAGCAGTGGGGGGCAGGGGGGCTATGGCTACACCTTC.